These 2 T cell receptor beta chains originate from one sample sequenced in a study of CD8+ T cells in alopecia areata. Indicated treatment: oral pan-JAK inhibitor, 5-10 mg twice daily. cDNA serving as the sequencing template came from extracted, reverse transcribed RNA. Clones were sequenced by immunoSEQ multiplex PCR, and TCRdb holds only the in-frame ones, with some missing. The sample has roughly 190,000 clones; roughly 60% are singletons. This sample comprised CD4+ T cells sorted from blood, obtained at week 24, from a patient treated with tofacitinib. The receptors stem from a human donor with alopecia areata.

The chain couples TRBV15 to TRBJ2-2; D unclear. This CDR3 comprises 16 residues. Trimming left V 0 bases short and J 5 bases short, with 13 bases between. CDR1 and CDR2 (germline): LNHNV, YYDKDF (reference sequence). DNA of the CDR3: TGTGCCACCAGCAGAGATAAATTAAGCTCAACCGGGGAGCTGTTTTTT. Its protein is CATSRDKLSSTGELFF.

The V and J genes are TRBV30 and TRBJ1-2, with D possibly matching TRBD1 (6 bases). This CDR3 is 11 amino acids long. Trimming stripped 8 bases from V and 2 bases from J, with 9 bases between. CDR1 GTSNPN and CDR2 SVGIG come from the germline V gene (reference sequence). CDR3 DNA sequence: TGTGCCGGAACAGGGAACTATGGCTACACCTTC. Translation gives CAGTGNYGYTF.